The rows below give T cell receptor beta chains drawn from one sample of a study of regulatory T cells in long-lasting Graves disease. TCRdb redid the calling of the multiplex PCR reads with MiXCR, one entry per CDR3 protein. This table has 530,000 or so distinct CDR3 sequences, about 13% appearing once. These data were likewise used in another study, on T cells in Graves' hyperthyroidism and ophthalmopathy.

The sequencing here drew on peripheral blood mononuclear cells (PBMCs), taken at new diagnosis, from a patient treated with antithyroid drugs. The receptors stem from a man aged 30-40 years with Graves disease. CDR3s include the opening cysteine and the closing phenylalanine or tryptophan. The D gene is left open where the match is weak. Some rows have no size entry. The others give once, few or many, or a class for an expanded clone.

>TRBJ2-5|TRBD2|many|TRBV9
CASSVNSGRSKETQYF
TGTGCCAGCAGCGTGAATAGCGGGAGGTCGAAAGAGACCCAGTACTTC
>TRBJ1-1|.|.|TRBV7-9
CAIRGEENTEAFF
TGTGCCATCCGAGGGGAGGAGAACACTGAAGCTTTCTTT
>TRBJ2-1|TRBD2|.|TRBV4-1
CASSPTGGPYNEQFF
TGCGCCAGCAGCCCTACGGGAGGGCCCTACAATGAGCAGTTCTTC
>TRBJ2-4|.|.|TRBV5-1
CASSLAGAPIAKNIQYF
TGCGCCAGCAGCTTGGCCGGCGCGCCGATAGCCAAAAACATTCAGTACTTC
>TRBJ2-7|TRBD1|.|TRBV7-9
CASSGTGRAYEQYF
TGTGCCAGCAGCGGGACAGGGAGGGCCTACGAGCAGTACTTC
>TRBJ2-1|.|many|TRBV7-8
CASSSRGPGEQFF
TGTGCCAGCAGCTCCCGGGGACCGGGGGAGCAGTTCTTC
>TRBJ2-5|.|many|TRBV24-1
CATSELGETQYF
TGTGCCACCAGTGAATTAGGAGAGACCCAGTACTTC
>TRBJ2-1|.|.|TRBV5-6
CASSLGVREQFF
TGTGCCAGCAGCTTGGGAGTGAGGGAGCAGTTCTTC
>TRBJ2-4|.|.|TRBV5-5
CASSLGPAGDRYPGPLFQYF
TGTGCCAGCAGCTTGGGACCCGCAGGAGACAGGTACCCAGGACCCCTCTTTCAGTACTTC
>TRBJ2-5|.|few|TRBV5-4
CASSPRQGGYETQYF
TGTGCCAGCAGCCCCAGACAGGGAGGTTATGAGACCCAGTACTTC
>TRBJ2-1|.|.|TRBV15
CATSPTGNEQFF
TGTGCCACCAGCCCCACAGGTAATGAGCAGTTCTTC
>TRBJ2-7|.|.|TRBV20-1
CSASLWEKYEQYF
TGCAGTGCTAGTCTGTGGGAAAAGTACGAGCAGTACTTC
>TRBJ2-5|.|few|TRBV6-5
CASSYLGGPQETQYF
TGTGCCAGCAGTTACCTGGGGGGACCCCAAGAGACCCAGTACTTC
>TRBJ2-1|TRBD2|many|TRBV29-1
CSVEDFDSGSSNEQFF
TGCAGCGTTGAAGATTTCGACAGCGGGAGCAGCAATGAGCAGTTCTTC
>TRBJ2-1|.|many|TRBV25-1
CASSDPNRVNEQFF
TGTGCCAGCAGTGATCCCAACAGGGTCAATGAGCAGTTCTTC
>TRBJ2-7|.|few|TRBV27
CASSRGIPPYEQYF
TGTGCCAGCAGTAGGGGGATTCCCCCCTACGAGCAGTACTTC
>TRBJ2-7|TRBD1|.|TRBV19
CASSKGQGASEQYF
TGTGCCAGTAGTAAGGGACAGGGGGCTTCCGAGCAGTACTTC
>TRBJ2-3|.|.|TRBV20-1
CSATPGLLPTDTQYF
TGCAGTGCTACCCCGGGATTACTCCCCACAGATACGCAGTATTTT
>TRBJ1-4|.|many|TRBV15
CATSRVSGEWFF
TGTGCCACCAGCAGAGTTTCGGGGGAATGGTTTTTT
>TRBJ2-7|TRBD1|many|TRBV13
CASSLRQGDWYEQYF
TGTGCCAGCAGCCTGCGACAGGGGGATTGGTACGAGCAGTACTTC
>TRBJ2-1|TRBD2|.|TRBV2
CASSSGIYNEQFF
TGTGCCAGCTCTAGCGGGATCTACAATGAGCAGTTCTTC
>TRBJ2-7|.|few|TRBV18
CASSPAHSYEQYF
TGTGCCAGCTCACCGGCCCATTCCTACGAGCAGTACTTC
>TRBJ1-1|TRBD1|.|TRBV12-3/TRBV12-4
CASSPAAGGGTEAFF
TGTGCCAGCAGTCCCGCCGCAGGGGGCGGCACTGAAGCTTTCTTT
>TRBJ2-3|TRBD1|few|TRBV18
CASSLTGPTDTQYF
TGTGCCAGCTCATTGACAGGGCCCACAGATACGCAGTATTTT
>TRBJ1-1|.|many|TRBV5-8
CASSQKQGARGAFF
TGTGCCAGCAGCCAAAAACAGGGCGCAAGAGGAGCTTTCTTT
>TRBJ1-3|.|few|TRBV9
CASSVETDPSGIYF
TGTGCCAGCAGCGTAGAGACAGACCCAAGCGGGATATATTTT
>TRBJ2-3|.|many|TRBV27
CASSLQSFTDTQYF
TGTGCCAGCAGTTTACAGTCCTTCACAGATACGCAGTATTTT
>TRBJ2-3|.|many|TRBV27
CASSLTVARTDTQYF
TGTGCCAGCAGTTTGACAGTAGCGCGCACAGATACGCAGTATTTT
>TRBJ2-2|TRBD1|.|TRBV7-6
CASSPNLQGDTGELFF
TGTGCCAGCAGTCCTAACCTACAGGGGGACACCGGGGAGCTGTTTTTT
>TRBJ2-5|TRBD2|.|TRBV18
CASSPRAGVRETQYF
TGTGCCAGCTCACCACGGGCGGGAGTACGAGAGACCCAGTACTTC
>TRBJ2-5|TRBD2|.|TRBV20-1
CSAAKLAGDPETQYF
TGCAGTGCCGCGAAACTAGCGGGAGACCCAGAGACCCAGTACTTC
>TRBJ2-1|TRBD2|many|TRBV20-1
CSARGLTSGRFGEQFF
TGCAGTGCTAGAGGCCTGACTAGCGGGAGGTTCGGTGAGCAGTTCTTC
>TRBJ2-5|.|many|TRBV10-3
CAISAREVETQYF
TGTGCCATCAGTGCTCGAGAGGTAGAGACCCAGTACTTC
>TRBJ2-7|TRBD1|many|TRBV27
CASRPTGHYEQYF
TGTGCCAGCAGACCGACAGGGCACTACGAGCAGTACTTC
>TRBJ2-7|.|once|TRBV27
CASSSGTYSYEQYF
TGTGCCAGCAGTTCGGGGACTTACTCCTACGAGCAGTACTTC
>TRBJ2-1|TRBD1|few|TRBV24-1
CATGPGQGPNEQFF
TGTGCCACTGGCCCGGGACAGGGACCCAATGAGCAGTTCTTC
>TRBJ2-3|.|many|TRBV20-1
CSARDLGDATDTQYF
TGCAGTGCTAGAGATCTTGGGGATGCCACAGATACGCAGTATTTT
>TRBJ2-1|.|many|TRBV11-2
CASNRVRGLYNEQFF
TGTGCCAGCAATCGTGTTCGAGGGCTCTACAATGAGCAGTTCTTC
>TRBJ2-1|.|few|TRBV27
CASSLNRRNEQFF
TGTGCCAGCAGTTTAAACAGGCGTAATGAGCAGTTCTTC
>TRBJ2-5|.|many|TRBV15
CATSLDEGTQYF
TGTGCCACCAGCCTAGACGAGGGGACCCAGTACTTC
>TRBJ2-1|TRBD1|many|TRBV5-1
CASSSKTGGNLVEQFF
TGCGCCAGCAGCTCAAAGACAGGGGGCAATCTGGTTGAGCAGTTCTTC
>TRBJ2-1|.|.|TRBV29-1
CSVEYLGNEQFF
TGCAGCGTTGAGTATTTGGGCAATGAGCAGTTCTTC